The TCR beta chain described here comes from a study of shared clonotypes between healthy human individuals. Per germline, CDR1 LNHDA and CDR2 SQIVND (reference sequence). V lost 5 bases to trimming and J lost 0 bases; unmatched junction nucleotides: 7. This CDR3 has 16 residues. Each sorted subset replicate got 200 ng genomic DNA, 30,000 or so genomes. TCRdb keeps only in-frame clones here, not all; method: immunoSEQ multiplex PCR. The sample has a few million clones; 95% are singletons. The chain uses TRBV19 and TRBJ2-1, with 7 bases that match TRBD2. This receptor was obtained from a man younger than 35 in good health. The sequenced sample consisted of naive CD4+ T cells sorted from blood. Sample subset: CD45RA+ positively selected. CDR3 protein: CASSQNLAVSYNEQFF. DNA of the CDR3: TGTGCCAGTAGTCAAAACCTAGCGGTCTCCTACAATGAGCAGTTCTTC.